This TCR beta chain was sequenced in a study of blood T cell repertoires in COVID-19. Only in-frame clones appear in the TCRdb table, and some are missing; sequencing was by immunoSEQ multiplex PCR. The sample holds some 220,000 clones, around 81% seen once. The sample consisted of peripheral blood. The clonotype comes from a woman aged 55-69 years with active or convalescent COVID-19.

CDR3 protein: CASSLARAYEQYV. In DNA form, the CDR3 reads TGTGCCAGCAGCTTAGCCCGAGCCTACGAGCAGTACGTC. The rearrangement uses TRBV11-2 and TRBJ2-7, with D uncertain. There are 13 residues in the CDR3. The ends were cut back, 1 base at V and 2 bases at J, with 6 bases in the middle. Looked up from germline, CDR1 is SGHAT and CDR2 is FQNNGV.